The rows below give T cell receptor beta chains drawn from one sample of a study of circulating CD8 cells and anti-PD-1 response in melanoma. TCRdb redid the calling of the reads with MiXCR, one entry per CDR3 protein. The data show roughly 800 distinct CDR3 sequences, with approximately 12% seen just once and roughly 45% held by the top ten. The input for sequencing was CD8+ T cells from PBMCs, taken at baseline or after one month of anti-PD-1 therapy (not recorded which). These receptor sequences come from a human donor with melanoma. CDR3s leave out the opening cysteine and the closing phenylalanine or tryptophan. Rows may omit the clone size; those that give it use once, few, many or a size class.

TRBJ2-3	TRBV28	few	ASTPGQSSTDTQY
TRBJ2-7	TRBV28	few	ASSLLERRYEQY
TRBJ2-7	TRBV20-1	few	SARDSLLGLGEQY
TRBJ2-1	TRBV27	hyperexpanded	ASRRGNFYNEQF
TRBJ2-1	TRBV19	-	ASSNVGYNEQF
TRBJ2-5	TRBV11-2	medium-sized	ASSLGGLVETQY
TRBJ2-5	TRBV14	few	ASSLTEMATRY
TRBJ2-2	TRBV19	few	ASSTQGPGELF
TRBJ2-1	TRBV12-5	-	ASGSGTSGGEQF
TRBJ2-1	TRBV7-3	large	ASSLMVGNSYNEQF
TRBJ2-4	TRBV6-6	large	ASSYTHSPGIAKNIQY
TRBJ1-2	TRBV12-3/TRBV12-4	few	ASSFSPNYGYT
TRBJ2-7	TRBV20-1	large	SARDVKGTETYEQY
TRBJ2-3	TRBV28	-	ASSFLSGTDTQY
TRBJ2-1	TRBV7-9	large	ASSGLRGSSYNEQF
TRBJ2-4	TRBV7-2	medium-sized	ASSLLAGAPDIQY
TRBJ2-3	TRBV27	few	ASSLRASGATDTQY
TRBJ2-1	TRBV7-3	-	ASSLLANVTNEQF
TRBJ2-1	TRBV19	large	ASSTTSGDYNEQF
TRBJ2-3	TRBV12-3/TRBV12-4	medium-sized	ASSLETGTDTQY
TRBJ1-2	TRBV12-3/TRBV12-4	-	ASSPGGRLNYGYT
TRBJ2-7	TRBV4-3	medium-sized	ASSLTTGDEQY
TRBJ1-1	TRBV12-3/TRBV12-4	medium-sized	ASSWVN
TRBJ1-2	TRBV20-1	large	SASPLGTAYGYT
TRBJ2-2	TRBV19	once	ASSIKGVRTGGLV
TRBJ2-2	TRBV7-2	-	ASSFPSGSLNTGELF
TRBJ2-1	TRBV14	-	ASSQVDWNKQF
TRBJ1-5	TRBV30	medium-sized	AWSVAGNQPQH
TRBJ1-2	TRBV19	medium-sized	ASSIKDRFNYGYT
TRBJ1-1	TRBV28	few	ASSFTRRTEAF
TRBJ2-1	TRBV5-1	-	ASNLAGGYNEQF
TRBJ2-3	TRBV12-5	large	ASFHVGGDESPDTQY
TRBJ2-7	TRBV2	few	ASSEGDYEQY
TRBJ1-5	TRBV4-1	-	ASSQVGQPQH
TRBJ1-2	TRBV27	medium-sized	ASRVQGANYGYT
TRBJ2-7	TRBV20-1	few	SAYPAGYSYEQY
TRBJ2-1	TRBV9	-	ASSAMDYNEQF
TRBJ2-1	TRBV5-8	few	ASSLWRNNEQF
TRBJ2-3	TRBV19	-	ASSLGLAVTDTQY
TRBJ2-1	TRBV5-1	medium-sized	ASTPGGGYGEQF
TRBJ2-1	TRBV14	-	ASSQVDWNEQF